A selection of T cell receptor beta chains follows, all from one sample in a study of blood T cell repertoires in COVID-19. The repertoire was sequenced with immunoSEQ multiplex PCR; TCRdb's copy has only in-frame clones and lacks some. The table has fewer than 120,000 clones, under 75% seen once. Sequenced: peripheral blood. Receptors were obtained from a woman between 55 and 75 years old with acute or convalescent COVID-19. Both conserved end residues are part of each CDR3. A D gene is named only where the DNA matches it firmly.

v_call	d_call	j_call	cdr3_aa
TRBV28	-	TRBJ1-1	CASSSLGGNTEAFF
TRBV6-5	-	TRBJ2-2	CASSFTREDTGELFF
TRBV7-2	TRBD1	TRBJ1-4	CASSFQGAYREKLFF
TRBV3-1/TRBV3-2	TRBD1	TRBJ1-5	CASSPTGKGDQPQHF
TRBV2	TRBD2	TRBJ2-1	CASSKAAGGLDEQFF
TRBV10-3	TRBD1	TRBJ1-5	CAIRGGTGATTEPQHF
TRBV19	TRBD2	TRBJ2-7	CASSYSGGSYEQYF
TRBV28	TRBD1	TRBJ1-2	CASKRDRENYGYTF
TRBV19	-	TRBJ2-7	CASSSRQYEQYF
TRBV27	TRBD1	TRBJ1-1	CASSLLFHRGKWTEAFF
TRBV4-1	TRBD1	TRBJ2-1	CASSRGGTGGRVSYNEQFF
TRBV9	-	TRBJ1-3	CASSVYISGNTIYF
TRBV7-7	-	TRBJ2-3	CASSSIGGKKGDTQYF
TRBV9	TRBD1	TRBJ2-1	CASSVVGTGLNEQFF
TRBV27	TRBD1	TRBJ2-1	CASTKGQGRFNEQFF
TRBV3-1/TRBV3-2	-	TRBJ2-3	CASSQVGVTDTQYF